This paragraph covers one T cell receptor beta chain sequence. Its antigen is unidentified. The people who gave samples were healthy Caucasians from Russia, aged roughly 6 to 95. Germline CDR1 and CDR2: LGHNA and YNFKEQ. The germline V and J ends were trimmed by 2 bases and 5 bases, with 15 bases remaining between them. This CDR3 comprises 15 residues. The record originates from a study of blood T cells in healthy people across ages. Study outcomes and limitations: The study lacked donor CMV status, which possibly confounded expanded clonotype changes.

PCR was performed a second time for about 6 to 12 cycles using a sample-barcoded 5' primer and a J-beta primer mix. From each sample, at least 3 million paired-end reads containing CDR3 were obtained. Using its own MiXCR run on the 5' RACE reads, TCRdb lists one record per CDR3 protein. The sample has approximately 760,000 distinct CDR3 sequences; just under 25% are singletons. These data were also reused for a study on T cells of mothers and their children.

The sequenced sample was blood. The gene calls are TRBV4-2 and TRBJ2-5; D assignment may be TRBD1 or TRBD2 (5 bases each). The receptor was isolated from a boy between 5 and 17 years old in good health. CDR3 in amino acids: CASSQPPGARETQYF. The CDR3 DNA sequence: TGTGCCAGCAGCCAACCTCCCGGGGCCCGGGAGACCCAGTACTTC.